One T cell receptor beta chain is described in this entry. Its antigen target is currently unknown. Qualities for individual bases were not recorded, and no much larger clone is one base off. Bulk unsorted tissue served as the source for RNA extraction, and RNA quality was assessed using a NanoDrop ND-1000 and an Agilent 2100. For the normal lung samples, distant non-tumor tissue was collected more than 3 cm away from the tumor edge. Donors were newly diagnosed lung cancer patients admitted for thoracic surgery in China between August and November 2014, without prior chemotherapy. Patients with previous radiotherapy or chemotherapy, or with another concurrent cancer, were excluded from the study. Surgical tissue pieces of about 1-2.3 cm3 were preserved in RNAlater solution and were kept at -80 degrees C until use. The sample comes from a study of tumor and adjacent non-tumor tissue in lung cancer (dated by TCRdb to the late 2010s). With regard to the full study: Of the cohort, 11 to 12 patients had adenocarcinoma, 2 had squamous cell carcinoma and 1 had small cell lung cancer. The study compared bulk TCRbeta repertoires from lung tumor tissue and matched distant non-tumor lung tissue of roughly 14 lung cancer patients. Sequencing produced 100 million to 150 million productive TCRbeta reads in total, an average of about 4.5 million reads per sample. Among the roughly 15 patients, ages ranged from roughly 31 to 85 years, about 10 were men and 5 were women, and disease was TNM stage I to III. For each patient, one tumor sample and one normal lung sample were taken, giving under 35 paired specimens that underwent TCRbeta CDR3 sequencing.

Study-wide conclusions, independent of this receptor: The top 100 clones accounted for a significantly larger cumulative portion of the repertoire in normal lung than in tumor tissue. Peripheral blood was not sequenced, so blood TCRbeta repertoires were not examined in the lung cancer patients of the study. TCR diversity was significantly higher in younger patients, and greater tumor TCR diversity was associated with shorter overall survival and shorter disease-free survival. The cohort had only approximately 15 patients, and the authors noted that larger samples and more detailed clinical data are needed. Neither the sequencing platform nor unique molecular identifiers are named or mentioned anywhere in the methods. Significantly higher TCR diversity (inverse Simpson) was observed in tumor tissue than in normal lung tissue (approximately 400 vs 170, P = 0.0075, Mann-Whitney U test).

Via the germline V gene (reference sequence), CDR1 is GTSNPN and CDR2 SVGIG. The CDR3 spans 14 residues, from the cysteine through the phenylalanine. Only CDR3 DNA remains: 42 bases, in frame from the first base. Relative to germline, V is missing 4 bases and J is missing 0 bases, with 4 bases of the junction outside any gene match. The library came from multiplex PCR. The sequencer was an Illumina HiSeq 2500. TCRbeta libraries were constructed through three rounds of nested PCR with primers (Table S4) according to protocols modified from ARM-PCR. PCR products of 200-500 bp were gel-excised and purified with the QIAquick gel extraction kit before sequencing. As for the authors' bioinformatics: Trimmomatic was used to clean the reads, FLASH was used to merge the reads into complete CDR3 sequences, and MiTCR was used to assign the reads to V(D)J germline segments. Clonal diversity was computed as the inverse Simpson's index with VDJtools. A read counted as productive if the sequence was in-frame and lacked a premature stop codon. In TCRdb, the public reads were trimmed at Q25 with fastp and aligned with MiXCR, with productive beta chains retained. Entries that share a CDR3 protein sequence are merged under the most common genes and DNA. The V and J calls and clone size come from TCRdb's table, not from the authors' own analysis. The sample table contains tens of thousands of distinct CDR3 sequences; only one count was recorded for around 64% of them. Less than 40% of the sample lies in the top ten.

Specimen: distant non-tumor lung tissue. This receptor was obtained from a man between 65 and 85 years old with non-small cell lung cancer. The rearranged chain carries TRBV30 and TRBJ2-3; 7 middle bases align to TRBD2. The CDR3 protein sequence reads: CAWTSGGSTDTQYF. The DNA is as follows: TGTGCCTGGACATCGGGGGGAAGCACAGATACGCAGTATTTT.